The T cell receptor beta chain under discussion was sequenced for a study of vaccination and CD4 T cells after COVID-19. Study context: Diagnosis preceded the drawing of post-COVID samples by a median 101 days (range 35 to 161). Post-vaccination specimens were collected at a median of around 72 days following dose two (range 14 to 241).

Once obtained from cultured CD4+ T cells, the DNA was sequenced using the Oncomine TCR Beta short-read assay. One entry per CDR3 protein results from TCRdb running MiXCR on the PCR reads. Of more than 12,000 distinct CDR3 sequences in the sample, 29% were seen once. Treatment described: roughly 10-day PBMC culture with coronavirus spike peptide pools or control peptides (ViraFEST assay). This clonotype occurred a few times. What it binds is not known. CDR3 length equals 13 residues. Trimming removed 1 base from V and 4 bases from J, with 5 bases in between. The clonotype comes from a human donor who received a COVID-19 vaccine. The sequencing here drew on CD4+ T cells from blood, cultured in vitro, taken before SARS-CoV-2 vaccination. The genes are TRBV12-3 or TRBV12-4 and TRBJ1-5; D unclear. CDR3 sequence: CASSLDRNQPQHF. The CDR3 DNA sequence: TGTGCCAGCAGTTTAGACCGGAATCAGCCCCAGCATTTT.